The rows below give T cell receptor beta chains drawn from one sample of a study of response to subunit inactivated influenza vaccine. TCRdb processed the RT-PCR reads anew with MiXCR; each CDR3 protein has one entry. This sample has about 310,000 distinct CDR3 sequences, with around a fifth found just once. The sample in question was PBMCs from blood, obtained about 20 months after vaccination. All receptors come from a man aged 50 to 75 who received an inactivated influenza vaccine. Both conserved end residues are part of each CDR3. A D gene is named only where the DNA matches it firmly. Size is omitted from some rows. Given values are once, few, many or a class for expanded clones.

TRBV7-9,TRBJ1-1,-,TRBD1,TGTGCCAGCAGGGGGGCGCAGGGGGCCACTGAAGCTTTCTTT,CASRGAQGATEAFF
TRBV28,TRBJ1-1,many,-,TGTGCCAGCAGTCTGCCGGGCACTCGTATCCCTGAAGCTTTCTTT,CASSLPGTRIPEAFF
TRBV11-2,TRBJ1-2,many,-,TGTGCCAGCAGCTCACCCAGACAATCGGAGAGCTATGGCTACACCTTC,CASSSPRQSESYGYTF
TRBV4-2,TRBJ1-5,few,TRBD1,TGTGCCAGCAGCCAAGTGGCCCCAAAGATCGCTGACAGGGGCGATAGCAATCAGCCCCAGCATTTT,CASSQVAPKIADRGDSNQPQHF
TRBV7-8,TRBJ2-4,-,-,TGTGCCAGCAGCTTAGAGTTTGCAGGGGTAGCCAAAAACATTCAGTACTTC,CASSLEFAGVAKNIQYF
TRBV19,TRBJ1-5,-,-,TGTGCCAGTAGTATCACAGAGCCCCAGCCCCAGCATTTT,CASSITEPQPQHF
TRBV12-3/TRBV12-4,TRBJ1-1,-,TRBD1,TGTGCCAGCAGTTTCCGGGACAGGGAAACTGAAGCTTTCTTT,CASSFRDRETEAFF
TRBV6-2/TRBV6-3,TRBJ2-7,few,-,TGTGCCAGCACTGCCCCTGAGAACGAGCAGTACTTC,CASTAPENEQYF
TRBV7-9,TRBJ1-3,once,-,TGTGCCAGCAGCTTAGATTGGCGGAAAACGCGAGGAAACACCATATATTTT,CASSLDWRKTRGNTIYF
TRBV19,TRBJ2-1,-,-,TGTGCCAGTAGTAAACCCGGGACCCATGAGCAGTTCTTC,CASSKPGTHEQFF
TRBV5-1,TRBJ2-7,many,-,TGCGCCAGCAGCTTGGCGGACAGAACCTACGAGCAGTACTTC,CASSLADRTYEQYF
TRBV7-6,TRBJ2-7,many,-,TGTGCCAGCAGCTTAGGCGGGAACTCCTACGAGCAGTACTTC,CASSLGGNSYEQYF
TRBV24-1,TRBJ2-7,-,-,TGTGCCACCAGTGATTCAGAGATGCGATCCGAGCAGTACTTC,CATSDSEMRSEQYF
TRBV29-1,TRBJ1-1,many,TRBD1,TGCAGTGTCGGATTTCAGGGGGCTGAAGCTTTCTTT,CSVGFQGAEAFF
TRBV5-1,TRBJ1-4,few,-,TGCGCCAGCAGCGGTCAGGGCCCCTATAATGAAAAACTGTTTTTT,CASSGQGPYNEKLFF
TRBV30,TRBJ2-7,many,-,TGTGCCTGGAGTACAGGGCTCAAGGGGACCTACGAGCAGTACTTC,CAWSTGLKGTYEQYF
TRBV12-3/TRBV12-4,TRBJ2-5,-,-,TGTGCCAGCCGAGAAGAAGGGGAGAGCGAGACCCAGTACTTC,CASREEGESETQYF
TRBV20-1,TRBJ2-7,-,TRBD1,TGCAGTGCTCCGGACAGGGCCTACGAGCAGTACTTC,CSAPDRAYEQYF
TRBV2,TRBJ2-5,-,-,TGTGCCAGCAGTGAGAGGGCCCAGTACTTC,CASSERAQYF
TRBV19,TRBJ1-1,few,TRBD1,TGTGCCAGTAGGGACAGGATAACTGGGGAAGCTTTCTTT,CASRDRITGEAFF
TRBV20-1,TRBJ2-5,-,TRBD2,TGCAGTGCTCCCCGGACTAGCGGAATAGTAGAGGAGACCCAGTACTTC,CSAPRTSGIVEETQYF
TRBV3-1,TRBJ2-7,-,TRBD2,TGTGCCAGCAGCCCACTAGCGGGAGGGTACTACGAGCAGTACTTC,CASSPLAGGYYEQYF
TRBV19,TRBJ1-5,-,-,TGTGCCAGTAGTCAATCGACGGGTTCAAAATTCGCTCAGCCCCAGCATTTT,CASSQSTGSKFAQPQHF
TRBV14,TRBJ2-7,-,TRBD2,TGTGCCAGCAGCCAAGAAGGACTAGCGGGGGTATACTACGAGCAGTACTTC,CASSQEGLAGVYYEQYF
TRBV4-2,TRBJ1-6,many,-,TGTGCCAGCAGCCCCCGGGCCTCGGGGTCCTATAATTCACCCCTCCACTTT,CASSPRASGSYNSPLHF
TRBV5-1,TRBJ1-2,few,-,TGCGCCAGCAGCTTGCGCGGAGGGGTGGGCTATGGCTACACCTTC,CASSLRGGVGYGYTF
TRBV24-1,TRBJ2-1,few,TRBD1,TGTGCCACCAGTGACCAGGACAGGGCCTCCTACAATGAGCAGTTCTTC,CATSDQDRASYNEQFF
TRBV28,TRBJ2-7,few,TRBD2,TGTGCCAGCAGTTTCGCGGGAGAGGTTAAGTACGAGCAGTACTTC,CASSFAGEVKYEQYF
TRBV20-1,TRBJ2-3,-,-,TGCAGTGCTAGAAAACCCCTTAGCACAGATACGCAGTATTTT,CSARKPLSTDTQYF
TRBV6-1,TRBJ1-3,-,-,TGTGCCAGCAGCCGCGGGGTACAGTCTGGAAACACCATATATTTT,CASSRGVQSGNTIYF
TRBV5-6,TRBJ1-2,-,-,TGTGCCAGCAGCTTGGATTTAGATAACTATGGCTACACCTTC,CASSLDLDNYGYTF
TRBV10-3,TRBJ2-3,-,-,TGTGCCATCAGAGGTAGAAGCACAGATACGCAGTATTTT,CAIRGRSTDTQYF
TRBV4-2,TRBJ1-2,-,-,TGTGCCAGCAGCCAGATCGGTGGCTACACCTTC,CASSQIGGYTF
TRBV20-1,TRBJ2-3,-,TRBD2,TGCAGTGCTAGGCCGGGACTAGCGGGGGGTACGCAGTATTTT,CSARPGLAGGTQYF
TRBV12-3/TRBV12-4,TRBJ2-2,-,-,TGTGCCAGCAGTTTTGGGGGGCCAAACACCGGGGAGCTGTTTTTT,CASSFGGPNTGELFF
TRBV5-1,TRBJ2-7,-,TRBD1,TGCGCCAGCAGCTTGGACGGACAGGTTTCCTACGAGCAGTACTTC,CASSLDGQVSYEQYF
TRBV6-1,TRBJ1-4,-,-,TGTGCCAGCAGTGAAGCGCTTCGGGGAGTGGGTGAAAAACTGTTTTTT,CASSEALRGVGEKLFF
TRBV10-3,TRBJ2-2,few,-,TGTGCCATAAAGCCAGCCTGGCGGGAGAACACCGGGGAGCTGTTTTTT,CAIKPAWRENTGELFF
TRBV20-1,TRBJ1-1,few,-,TGCAGTGCTAGAGATGTTCTTAACACTGAAGCTTTCTTT,CSARDVLNTEAFF
TRBV7-3,TRBJ2-3,once,-,TGTGCCAGCAGCTTACTCGAGGGCCCAGATACGCAGTATTTT,CASSLLEGPDTQYF
TRBV4-2,TRBJ1-2,-,-,TGTGCCAGCAGCCAGGGGGGGGTCAGGGGCGCGTATGGCTACACCTTC,CASSQGGVRGAYGYTF
TRBV5-1,TRBJ1-1,-,-,TGCGCCAGCAGCCCCGGACAGTTTTCGAGGAACACTGAAGCTTTCTTT,CASSPGQFSRNTEAFF